One sample yielded the 32 T cell receptor beta chains listed below, sequenced in a study of blood T cell repertoires in COVID-19. Sequencing was performed with immunoSEQ multiplex PCR; in TCRdb, only in-frame clones are kept and a portion is missing. The sample records fewer than 15,000 clones, around 91% being singletons. The sequenced material came from peripheral blood. The receptor source for this set is a human donor with active COVID-19. The donor label of this sample is uncertain.

The chain is built from TRBV9 and TRBJ2-1; 8 nucleotides agree with TRBD1. Germline V gives CDR1 SGDLS, CDR2 YYNGEE. The V segment lost 2 bases and the J segment 6 bases; nucleotides outside the gene matches: 4. The CDR3 has 14 residues. The CDR3 spells CASSVGTGGNEQFF. Here the CDR3 DNA reads TGTGCCAGCAGCGTCGGGACAGGTGGCAATGAGCAGTTCTTC.

This clone was seen a handful of times. The CDR3 bases are TGTGCCAGCAGTGAAACAGGGAGAAACACCGGGGAGCTGTTTTTT. It encodes CASSETGRNTGELFF. The rearrangement uses TRBV6-1 and TRBJ2-2; possibly TRBD1 for D (6 bases). CDR3 length: 15 amino acids. Germline V gives CDR1 MNHNS, CDR2 SASEGT. V was clipped by 2 bases and J by 2 bases, with 9 bases between them.

The chain uses TRBV28 and TRBJ1-3, with D possibly matching TRBD1 (6 bases). CDR1 is MDHEN and CDR2 is SYDVKM in the germline V gene. The CDR3 consists of 15 residues. V lost 3 bases and J lost 4, with 13 bases in between. The CDR3 sequence: CASSFGQGNGNTIYF. The CDR3 nucleotides are TGTGCCAGCAGTTTTGGCCAGGGGAACGGAAACACCATATATTTT.

The chain couples TRBV2 to TRBJ2-7; D perhaps matches TRBD2 (5 bases). The CDR3 extends over 12 amino acids. Germline V gene sequence: CDR1 SNHLY, CDR2 FYNNEI. V was shortened by 7 bases and J by 3 bases, with 10 bases between the two germline ends. The CDR3 sequence is CASNRGGYEQYF. The CDR3 DNA sequence: TGTGCCAGCAACCGAGGAGGCTACGAGCAGTACTTC.

V usage is TRBV20-1 and J usage is TRBJ1-5, with TRBD1 matching over 8 bases. The V segment lost 3 bases and the J segment 0 bases; nucleotides outside the gene matches: 13. The CDR3 runs to 18 residues. The germline gives CDR1 DFQATT, CDR2 SNEGSKA (reference sequence). The CDR3, as DNA: TGCAGTGCTAGTAAGTTGGGACAGGAGATTTATAGCAATCAGCCCCAGCATTTT. Its translation: CSASKLGQEIYSNQPQHF.

V and J are TRBV6-1 and TRBJ1-5; TRBD1 agrees at 7 bases. The CDR3 consists of 20 residues. Losses at the gene ends were 4 bases for V and 1 base for J; bases not matched to a gene: 19. Per germline, CDR1 MNHNS and CDR2 SASEGT. This CDR3 reads CASSGGQTSQTSRSNQPQHF. The CDR3, as DNA: TGTGCCAGCAGTGGGGGACAGACGAGCCAAACCTCTCGGAGCAATCAGCCCCAGCATTTT.

The V and J genes are TRBV6-1 and TRBJ1-2, with 10 bases fitting TRBD1. Germline V gene data show CDR1 as MNHNS and CDR2 as SASEGT. The CDR3 is 14 residues long. J lost 4 bases, V lost 1 base, and 0 bases had no gene match. CDR3 DNA sequence: TGTGCCAGCAGTGAAGGGACAGGGGGCTATGGCTACACCTTC. Its protein is CASSEGTGGYGYTF.

This rearrangement joins TRBV10-3 to TRBJ1-1; the match to TRBD1 covers 7 bases. The CDR3 spans 13 residues. From germline, CDR1 is ENHRY and CDR2 SYGVKD. Unmatched junction bases numbered 2, after V lost 6 bases and J lost 1 base. As DNA, the CDR3 is TGTGCCATCAGCGACAGGGAGAACACTGAAGCTTTCTTT. Protein sequence: CAISDRENTEAFF.

The genes are TRBV5-8 and TRBJ1-6; D is perhaps TRBD1 (5 bases). Germline assignment: CDR1 SGHTS and CDR2 YDEGEE. The V gene lost 6 bases and the J gene lost 8 bases, with 21 bases spanning the gap. The CDR3 runs to 16 residues. The CDR3 DNA reads as TGTGCCAGCACCGAATTGGGGTTTATAGGGGATTCACCCCTCCACTTT. Its protein product is CASTELGFIGDSPLHF. Full variable domain (remainder filled in from reference TRBV5-8 and TRBJ1-6): EAGVTQSPTHLIKTRGQQATLRCSPISGHTSVYWYQQALGLGLQFLLWYDEGEERNRGNFPPRFSGRQFPNYSSELNVNALELEDSALYLCASTELGFIGDSPLHFGNGTRLTVT.

The chain recombines TRBV5-5 with TRBJ2-1; 7 positions agree with TRBD2. The V gene end was trimmed by 4 bases and the J gene end by 0 bases; junction bases not matched to a gene: 13. The CDR3 loop spans 18 amino acids. Germline V gene sequence: CDR1 SGHKS, CDR2 YYEKEE (reference sequence). The DNA for the CDR3 is TGTGCCAGCAGCAGCTTTGGGGAGGGCGGGAGCTCCTACAATGAGCAGTTCTTC. Amino acid sequence: CASSSFGEGGSSYNEQFF.

The V call is TRBV27, the J call TRBJ1-1; D gene unclear. Trimming took 2 bases from V and 4 from J, leaving 8 bases between them. The CDR3 length is 13 residues. Germline CDR1 is MNHEY and CDR2 is SMNVEV (reference sequence). The CDR3 region is CASSLEGGTEAFF. CDR3 DNA: TGTGCCAGCAGTTTAGAGGGCGGCACTGAAGCTTTCTTT.

The chain combines TRBV9 with TRBJ1-1; D ambiguous. Per the germline V gene, CDR1 is SGDLS and CDR2 is YYNGEE. The length of the CDR3 is 17 residues. The germline V and J ends were trimmed by 0 bases and 2 bases, with 17 bases remaining between them. CDR3 region: CASSVEPGWRGNTEAFF. The DNA of the CDR3 is TGTGCCAGCAGCGTAGAACCGGGGTGGAGAGGAAACACTGAAGCTTTCTTT.

This chain uses TRBV11-2 with TRBJ2-3, with a possible D match to TRBD1 (6 bases). CDR1 SGHAT and CDR2 FQNNGV come from the germline V gene. Between the trimmed V and J ends, which lost 5 bases and 0 bases, there was a span of 9 bases. The CDR3 runs to 14 residues. CDR3 residues: CASSPQGSTDTQYF. In DNA form, the CDR3 reads TGTGCCAGCAGCCCCCAGGGGAGCACAGATACGCAGTATTTT.

This rearrangement joins TRBV7-9 to TRBJ2-3; D call uncertain. This CDR3 has 13 residues. Germline V gives CDR1 SEHNR, CDR2 FQNEAQ (reference sequence). V was clipped by 4 bases and J by 6 bases, with 11 bases between them. This CDR3 is CASSSATLDTQYF. CDR3 in DNA: TGTGCCAGCAGCTCTGCGACTCTGGATACGCAGTATTTT.

This clone came up once. The V and J genes are TRBV7-2 and TRBJ2-2; D is undetermined. Looked up from germline, CDR1 is SGHTA and CDR2 is FQGNSA. With 4 bases removed from V and 8 bases from J, the gap between germline ends came to 8 bases. This CDR3 is built from 12 residues. CDR3 sequence: CASSSDTGELFF. CDR3 in DNA: TGTGCCAGCAGCTCTGATACAGGGGAGCTGTTTTTT. Full variable domain (remainder filled in from reference TRBV7-2 and TRBJ2-2): GAGVSQSPSNKVTEKGKDVELRCDPISGHTALYWYRQSLGQGLEFLIYFQGNSAPDKSGLPSDRFSAERTGGSVSTLTIQRTQQEDSAVYLCASSSDTGELFFGEGSRLTVL.

In nucleotides, the CDR3 is TGTGCCAGCAGGGCCGGAAGGAGAAACATTCAGTACTTC. This gives the protein CASRAGRRNIQYF. The V gene is TRBV28, the J gene TRBJ2-4; D remains ambiguous. The CDR3 has 13 amino acids. Germline CDR1 MDHEN, CDR2 SYDVKM. Trimming shortened V by 6 bases and J by 6 bases, and 12 bases separated the two germline ends. Variable domain in full (rest from reference TRBV28 and TRBJ2-4): DVKVTQSSRYLVKRTGEKVFLECVQDMDHENMFWYRQDPGLGLRLIYFSYDVKMKEKGDIPEGYSVSREKKERFSLILESASTNQTSMYLCASRAGRRNIQYFGAGTRLSVL.

The DNA for the CDR3 is TGTGCCAGCAGCTTAGGGCAGGGGGCGCGAGCTTTCTTT. Protein: CASSLGQGARAFF. The V and J genes are TRBV7-9 and TRBJ1-1; the match to TRBD1 covers 8 bases. The V gene's germline CDR1 is SEHNR and CDR2 FQNEAQ (reference sequence). The CDR3 runs to 13 residues. V lost 1 base to trimming and J lost 10 bases; unmatched junction nucleotides: 5. The entire variable domain, with the rest obtained from reference TRBV7-9 and TRBJ1-1, is as follows: DTGVSQNPRHKITKRGQNVTFRCDPISEHNRLYWYRQTLGQGPEFLTYFQNEAQLEKSRLLSDRFSAERPKGSFSTLEIQRTEQGDSAMYLCASSLGQGARAFFGQGTRLTVV.

The chain couples TRBV2 to TRBJ2-5; D uncertain. The CDR3 is 13 amino acids. V lost 7 bases to trimming and J lost 5 bases, with 14 bases between them. Looked up from germline, CDR1 is SNHLY and CDR2 is FYNNEI. The CDR3 reads CASIVQQEETQYF. The CDR3 bases are TGTGCCAGCATAGTACAGCAAGAGGAGACCCAGTACTTC. Full variable domain (rest looked up from reference TRBV2 and TRBJ2-5): EPEVTQTPSHQVTQMGQEVILRCVPISNHLYFYWYRQILGQKVEFLVSFYNNEISEKSEIFDDQFSVERPDGSNFTLKIRSTKLEDSAMYFCASIVQQEETQYFGPGTRLLVL.

The V call is TRBV4-1, the J call TRBJ1-1, with 7 bases aligning to TRBD1. The CDR3 has 14 amino acids. V lost 4 bases and J lost 11; bases outside the gene matches: 13. CDR1 is MGHRA, CDR2 YSYEKL, per germline. CDR3 DNA: TGCGCCAGCAGCCCGGGGAGTAGGGGGCGGGTGGCTTTCTTT. This codes for CASSPGSRGRVAFF.

On this clone: The same CDR3 can be traced to other DNA sequences in this sample. The chain uses TRBV2 and TRBJ2-7, with D possibly matching TRBD1 (5 bases). Trimming took off 4 bases at V and 2 bases at J, with 9 bases between the two ends. The V gene's germline CDR1 is SNHLY and CDR2 FYNNEI. The CDR3 has 13 residues. Written as DNA, the CDR3 is TGTGCCAGCAGTGGAACAGGCGCCTACGAGCAGTACTTC. Translated: CASSGTGAYEQYF.

The chain recombines TRBV9 with TRBJ1-1, with TRBD1 identical over 8 bases. Germline lookup yields CDR1 SGDLS and CDR2 YYNGEE. This CDR3 has 14 amino acids. Unmatched junction bases numbered 8, after V lost 6 bases and J lost 4 bases. For the CDR3, the DNA is TGTGCCAGCACCGTCGACAGGGGTAGCACTGAAGCTTTCTTT. Residues: CASTVDRGSTEAFF.

The V call is TRBV2, the J call TRBJ1-1; D is possibly TRBD1 (6 bases). V shed 8 bases and J shed 5 bases, with 15 bases lying between them. The germline CDR1 and CDR2 sequences are SNHLY and FYNNEI. The length of the CDR3 is 13 residues. CDR3 loop: CASFLQGWTEAFF. Here the CDR3 DNA reads TGTGCCAGCTTCCTCCAGGGGTGGACTGAAGCTTTCTTT.

The V and J genes are TRBV5-1 and TRBJ2-5; 8 bases are a match to TRBD1. Germline V gives CDR1 SGHRS, CDR2 YFSETQ. The CDR3 is 13 amino acids. With V trimmed by 3 bases and J by 5 bases, 3 bases remained unmatched. This chain's CDR3 is CASSSRGRETQYF. The CDR3 DNA reads as TGCGCCAGCAGCTCCAGGGGGCGCGAGACCCAGTACTTC.

The chain combines TRBV5-5 with TRBJ2-1, with 9 nucleotides matching TRBD2. The V gene end was trimmed by 0 bases and the J gene end by 7 bases; junction bases not matched to a gene: 5. The germline gives CDR1 SGHKS, CDR2 YYEKEE (reference sequence). This CDR3 contains 15 residues. The CDR3 sequence is CASSLEAGGGNEQFF. CDR3 DNA sequence: TGTGCCAGCAGCTTGGAAGCGGGGGGAGGAAATGAGCAGTTCTTC.

This chain uses TRBV11-1 with TRBJ2-7; tentative D call: TRBD2 (6 bases). Trimming cost V 5 bases and J 4 bases, with 9 bases left between them. In germline, CDR1 is SGHAT, CDR2 FQDESV (reference sequence). The length of the CDR3 is 12 residues. CDR3 residues: CASSVEGYEQYF. CDR3 bases: TGTGCCAGCAGCGTGGAGGGTTACGAGCAGTACTTC.

This clone has more than one count but fewer than ten. The V gene is TRBV7-3, the J gene TRBJ2-7; 7 bases fit TRBD2. Trimming at V came to 4 bases and at J to 6 bases, leaving 12 bases not matched to a gene. Germline V gene data show CDR1 as SGHTA and CDR2 as FQGTGA. The CDR3 has 15 amino acids. The CDR3 DNA reads TGTGCCAGCAGCTCCATGCCGGCGGGGGACGGCGAGCAGTACTTC. Translation: CASSSMPAGDGEQYF.

The gene calls are TRBV2 and TRBJ2-3; D is unclear. There are 12 residues in the CDR3. Looked up from germline, CDR1 is SNHLY and CDR2 is FYNNEI. V lost 3 bases to trimming and J lost 2 bases, with 3 bases between them. The CDR3: CASSDNTDTQYF. For the CDR3, the DNA is TGTGCCAGCAGTGATAACACAGATACGCAGTATTTT.

V and J are TRBV5-6 and TRBJ1-2; 10 nucleotides line up with TRBD1. The CDR3 sequence is 17 residues long. V gave up 2 bases and J gave up 7 bases; unmatched junction bases: 14. CDR1 is SGHDT, CDR2 YYEEEE, per germline. In nucleotides, the CDR3 is TGTGCCAGCAGCTTCAAGACAGGGGGCCAAACGGGTGGTGGCTACACCTTC. Protein sequence: CASSFKTGGQTGGGYTF.

The rearrangement links TRBV18 to TRBJ2-1; 7 nucleotides match TRBD2. The ends lost 6 bases at V and 8 bases at J; junction bases unmatched: 16. CDR3 length: 16 amino acids. Germline lookup yields CDR1 KGHSH and CDR2 LQKENI. The CDR3 DNA reads as TGTGCCAGCTCTCCTAAGACCGGGACTAAGAGGCATGAGCAGTTCTTC. Its translation: CASSPKTGTKRHEQFF.

This chain links TRBV7-8 with TRBJ2-7; 8 bases line up with TRBD2. Germline loops: CDR1 SGHVS, CDR2 FQNEAQ. The CDR3 runs to 15 residues. V gave up 6 bases and J gave up 3 bases; unmatched junction bases: 10. DNA of the CDR3: TGTGCCAGCAGTTCGGGGGGGGGCCCTTTCTACGAGCAGTACTTC. It yields the protein CASSSGGGPFYEQYF.

The V call is TRBV9, the J call TRBJ2-7; 7 bases map to TRBD1. Looked up from germline, CDR1 is SGDLS and CDR2 is YYNGEE. The CDR3 totals 15 residues. With V trimmed by 4 bases and J by 3 bases, 10 bases remained unmatched. CDR3 nucleotide sequence: TGTGCCAGCAGCATGGGGACAGCGACTGGCTACGAGCAGTACTTC. Its translation is CASSMGTATGYEQYF.

The rearrangement links TRBV7-2 to TRBJ2-1, with 7 bases that match TRBD2. The germline V gene encodes CDR1 SGHTA and CDR2 FQGNSA. The CDR3 contains 12 residues. V shed 7 bases, J shed 7 bases, and the junction held 4 bases outside the gene matches. The CDR3 DNA is TGTGCCAGCAAACTGGGGGGGAATGAGCAGTTCTTC. Protein sequence: CASKLGGNEQFF.